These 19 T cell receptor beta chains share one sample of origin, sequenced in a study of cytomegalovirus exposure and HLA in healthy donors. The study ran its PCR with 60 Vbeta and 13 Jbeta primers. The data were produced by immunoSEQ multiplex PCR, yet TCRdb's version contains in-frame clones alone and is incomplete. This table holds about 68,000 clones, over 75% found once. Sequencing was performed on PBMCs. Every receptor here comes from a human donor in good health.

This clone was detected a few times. CDR3 loop: CASSGGVWPEKLFF. In DNA, the CDR3 is TGTGCCAGCAGTGGGGGCGTCTGGCCCGAAAAACTGTTTTTT. This chain connects TRBV2 to TRBJ1-4; D perhaps matches TRBD1 (5 bases). Germline-derived CDR1 and CDR2 are SNHLY and FYNNEI. The CDR3 totals 14 residues. Trimming stripped 4 bases from V and 8 bases from J, with 14 bases between.

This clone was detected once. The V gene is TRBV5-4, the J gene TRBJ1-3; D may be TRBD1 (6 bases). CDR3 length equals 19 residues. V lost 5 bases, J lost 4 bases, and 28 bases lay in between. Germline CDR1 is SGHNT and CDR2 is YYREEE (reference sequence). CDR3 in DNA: TGTGCCAGCAGTAACCAAATGGGTCAGCCGGGACACCTCGGAAACACCATATATTTT. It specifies CASSNQMGQPGHLGNTIYF.

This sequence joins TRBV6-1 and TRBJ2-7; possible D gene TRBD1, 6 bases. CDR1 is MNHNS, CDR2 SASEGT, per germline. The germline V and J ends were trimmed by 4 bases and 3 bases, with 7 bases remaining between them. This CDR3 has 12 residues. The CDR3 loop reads CASSVGGYEQYF. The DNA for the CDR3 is TGTGCCAGCAGTGTAGGGGGCTACGAGCAGTACTTC.

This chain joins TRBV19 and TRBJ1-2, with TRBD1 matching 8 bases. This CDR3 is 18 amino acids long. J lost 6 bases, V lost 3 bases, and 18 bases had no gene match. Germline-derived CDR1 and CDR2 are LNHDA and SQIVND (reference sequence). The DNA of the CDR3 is TGTGCCAGTAGTATCTTCCCCCCCACACAGGGGGTGGAAGATGGCTACACCTTC. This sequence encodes CASSIFPPTQGVEDGYTF.

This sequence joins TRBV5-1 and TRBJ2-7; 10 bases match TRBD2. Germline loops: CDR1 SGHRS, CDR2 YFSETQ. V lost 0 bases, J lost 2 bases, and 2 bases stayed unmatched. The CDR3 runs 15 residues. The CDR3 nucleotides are TGCGCCAGCAGCTTGGCTCTAGCGGGGGCCTACGAGCAGTACTTC. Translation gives CASSLALAGAYEQYF.

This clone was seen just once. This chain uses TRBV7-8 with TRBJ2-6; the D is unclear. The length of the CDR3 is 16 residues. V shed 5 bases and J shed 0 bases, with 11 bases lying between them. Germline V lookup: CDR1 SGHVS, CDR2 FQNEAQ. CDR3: CASSPLRRSGANVLTF. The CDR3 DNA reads TGTGCCAGCAGCCCGCTACGCCGCTCTGGGGCCAACGTCCTGACTTTC.

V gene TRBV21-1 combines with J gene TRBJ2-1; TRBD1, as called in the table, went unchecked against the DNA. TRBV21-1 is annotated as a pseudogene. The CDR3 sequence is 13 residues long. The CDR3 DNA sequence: TGTGCCAGCAGCCTAACAGATTACAATGAGCAGTTCTTC. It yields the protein CASSLTDYNEQFF.

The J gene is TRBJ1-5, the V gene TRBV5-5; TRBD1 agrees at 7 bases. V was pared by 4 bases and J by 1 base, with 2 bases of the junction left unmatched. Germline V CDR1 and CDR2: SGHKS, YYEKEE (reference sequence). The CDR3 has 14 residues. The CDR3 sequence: CASSQQGSNQPQHF. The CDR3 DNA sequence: TGTGCCAGCAGCCAACAGGGGAGCAATCAGCCCCAGCATTTT.

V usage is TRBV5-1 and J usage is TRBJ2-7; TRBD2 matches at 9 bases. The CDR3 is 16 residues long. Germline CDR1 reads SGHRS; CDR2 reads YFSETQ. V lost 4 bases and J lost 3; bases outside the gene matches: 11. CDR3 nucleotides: TGCGCCAGCAGCACCATAGCCGGGACTAGCTACTACGAGCAGTACTTC. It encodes CASSTIAGTSYYEQYF.

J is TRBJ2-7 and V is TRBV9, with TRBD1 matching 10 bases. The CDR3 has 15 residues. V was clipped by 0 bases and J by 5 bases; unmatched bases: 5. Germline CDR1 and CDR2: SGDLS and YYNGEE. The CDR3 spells CASSVEPGQGNEQYF. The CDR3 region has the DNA TGTGCCAGCAGCGTAGAGCCGGGACAGGGGAACGAGCAGTACTTC.

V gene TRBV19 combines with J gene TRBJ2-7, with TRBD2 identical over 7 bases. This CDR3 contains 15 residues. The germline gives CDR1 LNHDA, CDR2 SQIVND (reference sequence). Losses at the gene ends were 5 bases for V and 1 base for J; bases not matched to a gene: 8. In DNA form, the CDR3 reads TGTGCCAGTAGTCTCGGACCGGGGGGTTCCTACGAGCAGTACTTC. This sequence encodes CASSLGPGGSYEQYF.

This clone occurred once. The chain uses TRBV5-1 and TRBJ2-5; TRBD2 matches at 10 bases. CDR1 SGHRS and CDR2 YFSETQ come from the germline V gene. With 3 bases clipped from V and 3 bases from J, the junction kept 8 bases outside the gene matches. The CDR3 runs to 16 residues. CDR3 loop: CASSWDGSGGKETQYF. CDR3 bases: TGCGCCAGCAGCTGGGACGGTAGCGGGGGGAAAGAGACCCAGTACTTC.

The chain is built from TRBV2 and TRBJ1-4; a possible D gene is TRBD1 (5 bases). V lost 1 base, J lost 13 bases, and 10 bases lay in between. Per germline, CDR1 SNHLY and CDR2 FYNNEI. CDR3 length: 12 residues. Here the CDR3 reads CASSEGGGRLFF. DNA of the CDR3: TGTGCCAGCAGTGAAGGTGGGGGGAGACTGTTTTTT.

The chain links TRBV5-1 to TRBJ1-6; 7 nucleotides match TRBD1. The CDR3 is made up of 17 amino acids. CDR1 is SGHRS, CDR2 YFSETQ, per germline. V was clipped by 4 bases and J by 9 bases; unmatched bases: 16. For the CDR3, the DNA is TGCGCCAGCAGCCCGGACGGCAGGGGGACTTCAATTTCACCCCTCCACTTT. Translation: CASSPDGRGTSISPLHF.

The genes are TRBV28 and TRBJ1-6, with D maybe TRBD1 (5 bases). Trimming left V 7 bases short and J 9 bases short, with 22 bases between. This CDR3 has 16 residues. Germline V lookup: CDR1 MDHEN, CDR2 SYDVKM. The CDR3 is CASNPSLGLLGSPLHF. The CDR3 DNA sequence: TGTGCCAGCAACCCGAGCCTGGGACTTCTTGGTTCACCCCTCCACTTT.

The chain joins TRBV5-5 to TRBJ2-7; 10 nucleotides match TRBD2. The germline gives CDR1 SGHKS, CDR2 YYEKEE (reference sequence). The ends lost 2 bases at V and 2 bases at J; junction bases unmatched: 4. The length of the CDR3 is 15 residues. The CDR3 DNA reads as TGTGCCAGCAGCTTAGGACTAGCGGTCACCTACGAGCAGTACTTC. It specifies CASSLGLAVTYEQYF.

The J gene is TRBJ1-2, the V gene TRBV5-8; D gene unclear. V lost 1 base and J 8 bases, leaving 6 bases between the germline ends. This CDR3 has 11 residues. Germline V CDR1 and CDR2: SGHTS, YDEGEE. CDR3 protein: CASSLRRGYTF. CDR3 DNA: TGTGCCAGCAGCTTGCGTCGGGGCTACACCTTC.

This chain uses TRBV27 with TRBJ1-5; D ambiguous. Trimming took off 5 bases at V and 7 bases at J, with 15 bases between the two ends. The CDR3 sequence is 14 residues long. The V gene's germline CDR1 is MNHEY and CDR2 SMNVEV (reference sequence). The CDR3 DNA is TGTGCCAGCAGTCCCCGGGGTAGAAAACAGCCCCAGCATTTT. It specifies CASSPRGRKQPQHF.

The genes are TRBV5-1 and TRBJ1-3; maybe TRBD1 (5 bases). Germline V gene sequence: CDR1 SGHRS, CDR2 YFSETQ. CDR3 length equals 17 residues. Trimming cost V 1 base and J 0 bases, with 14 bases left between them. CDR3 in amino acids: CASSLSQGSYSGNTIYF. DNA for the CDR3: TGCGCCAGCAGCTTGAGTCAGGGCAGCTACTCTGGAAACACCATATATTTT.